The 3 T cell receptor beta chains reported below all come from one sample, sequenced in a study of blood T cell repertoires in COVID-19 (dated by TCRdb to the early 2020s). Library preparation was by the immunoSEQ multiplex PCR assay. The clones in this table, taken by TCRdb from immuneACCESS, are in-frame only. Not every clone is retained; where verified, under half of the shortfall comes from an unresolved V gene, and the cause of the rest is unknown. The sample table shows 150,000 to 200,000 clones, and over 75% are seen once. The ten largest clones add up to 10% to 11% of the sample. Sequencing input: peripheral blood. These receptors came from a human donor with active or convalescent COVID-19. The donor label of this sample is uncertain.

This clone was detected only a few times. CDR3 loop: CASRDRGLGMNTEAFF. The CDR3 nucleotides read TGTGCCAGCAGAGATAGGGGGCTCGGAATGAACACTGAAGCTTTCTTT. This chain connects TRBV28 to TRBJ1-1, with 7 bases matching TRBD1. Germline V gene data show CDR1 as MDHEN and CDR2 as SYDVKM. With V trimmed by 6 bases and J by 0 bases, 10 bases remained unmatched. The CDR3 is 16 residues long.

This chain links TRBV11-1 with TRBJ1-1, with TRBD1 matching 10 bases. V was pared by 5 bases and J by 4 bases, with 10 bases of the junction left unmatched. The CDR3 sequence is 16 residues long. Germline V gene sequence: CDR1 SGHAT, CDR2 FQDESV (reference sequence). CDR3 nucleotide sequence: TGTGCCAGCAGCCCAGACAGGGGGCAAAGGAGCACTGAAGCTTTCTTT. Translated, it gives CASSPDRGQRSTEAFF.

This chain joins TRBV27 and TRBJ1-2; the match to TRBD1 covers 7 bases. The CDR3 contains 18 residues. The germline CDR1 and CDR2 sequences are MNHEY and SMNVEV (reference sequence). Trimming removed 1 base from V and 7 bases from J; junction bases left unmatched: 18. The CDR3 DNA sequence: TGTGCCAGCAGTTTATATGTCCCTTTAGGGGGCGGGTCTCCTGGCTACACCTTC. Protein sequence: CASSLYVPLGGGSPGYTF.